One and the same sample provided the 28 T cell receptor beta chains below, sequenced in a study of blood T cell repertoires in COVID-19. Profiled with immunoSEQ multiplex PCR; TCRdb holds only in-frame clones, not every one. The profile shows 150,000 to 200,000 clones, approximately 75% of them singletons. Sequenced sample: peripheral blood. The receptors originated from a human donor in a cohort sampled during active COVID-19.

The chain couples TRBV7-8 to TRBJ1-2; TRBD1 agrees at 7 bases. V trimming: 4 bases; J trimming: 4 bases; junction bases outside the gene matches: 0. This CDR3 is 12 amino acids long. In germline, CDR1 is SGHVS, CDR2 FQNEAQ. In DNA, the CDR3 is TGTGCCAGCAGCTGGGACAGCTATGGCTACACCTTC. It encodes CASSWDSYGYTF.

The V and J genes are TRBV7-9 and TRBJ1-1, with D tentatively TRBD1 (5 bases). The V and J ends lost 4 bases and 5 bases respectively, with 26 bases between them. The length of the CDR3 is 18 residues. Germline V gene sequence: CDR1 SEHNR, CDR2 FQNEAQ (reference sequence). CDR3 DNA: TGTGCCAGCAGCTGGAGGGGCCAGGGACTTGGGGAAGGGACTGAAGCTTTCTTT. Encoded protein: CASSWRGQGLGEGTEAFF. Full variable domain (remainder filled in from reference TRBV7-9 and TRBJ1-1): DTGVSQNPRHKITKRGQNVTFRCDPISEHNRLYWYRQTLGQGPEFLTYFQNEAQLEKSRLLSDRFSAERPKGSFSTLEIQRTEQGDSAMYLCASSWRGQGLGEGTEAFFGQGTRLTVV.

V is TRBV9 and J is TRBJ1-2, with D tentatively TRBD1 (5 bases). Per germline, CDR1 SGDLS and CDR2 YYNGEE. V dropped 3 bases and J dropped 8 bases, with 14 bases sitting between them. CDR3 length: 13 amino acids. DNA of the CDR3: TGTGCCAGCAGCGCCGGACATACGTTCGGCTACACCTTC. Its translation: CASSAGHTFGYTF. The full variable domain, in which reference TRBV9 and TRBJ1-2 provide the parts outside the CDR3, is DSGVTQTPKHLITATGQRVTLRCSPRSGDLSVYWYQQSLDQGLQFLIQYYNGEERAKGNILERFSAQQFPDLHSELNLSSLELGDSALYFCASSAGHTFGYTFGSGTRLTVV.

This clone was seen more than once but under ten times. The chain has TRBV2 and TRBJ2-7; 10 bases align to TRBD2. With V trimmed by 7 bases and J by 7 bases, 10 bases remained unmatched. CDR3 size: 14 residues. Germline lookup yields CDR1 SNHLY and CDR2 FYNNEI. For the CDR3, the DNA is TGTGCCAGCAAACCGGGACTAGCGCAATCAGAGCAGTACTTC. It yields the protein CASKPGLAQSEQYF.

The rearrangement uses TRBV29-1 and TRBJ2-2, with 8 positions matching TRBD2. The CDR3 is 13 residues long. The V gene's germline CDR1 is SQVTM and CDR2 ANQGSEA. CDR3 region: CTISGVNTGELFF. As DNA, the CDR3 is TGCACCATTAGCGGGGTGAACACCGGGGAGCTGTTTTTT.

The chain has TRBV29-1 and TRBJ2-7, with D hard to call. Trimming cost V 5 bases and J 11 bases, with 19 bases left between them. Germline lookup yields CDR1 SQVTM and CDR2 ANQGSEA. The CDR3 contains 12 residues. CDR3 in amino acids: CSVRLNLMVEYF. The CDR3 region has the DNA TGCAGCGTTCGGTTGAACCTAATGGTGGAGTACTTC.

This sequence joins TRBV27 and TRBJ2-3; TRBD2 matches 9 bases. The CDR3 loop spans 14 amino acids. The J segment lost 6 bases and the V segment lost 4 bases, leaving 5 bases of the junction unmatched. Germline CDR1 MNHEY, CDR2 SMNVEV (reference sequence). The CDR3 DNA follows: TGTGCCAGCAGTTCTCAGCGGGAGGAGGATACGCAGTATTTT. Translated: CASSSQREEDTQYF.

CDR3 sequence: CASSLTANNEQFF. In DNA form, the CDR3 reads TGTGCCAGCAGTCTGACAGCTAACAATGAGCAGTTCTTC. This sequence joins TRBV12-3 or TRBV12-4 and TRBJ2-1, with D tentatively TRBD1 (5 bases). Trimming stripped 5 bases from V and 5 bases from J, with 10 bases between. CDR3 length: 13 amino acids.

The J gene is TRBJ1-2, the V gene TRBV5-5, with 7 bases aligning to TRBD1. The V gene's germline CDR1 is SGHKS and CDR2 YYEKEE (reference sequence). With 0 bases clipped from V and 4 bases from J, the junction kept 9 bases outside the gene matches. This CDR3 is built from 16 residues. Here the CDR3 reads CASSLVGTGTAYGYTF. The CDR3 nucleotides read TGTGCCAGCAGCTTGGTGGGGACCGGGACAGCCTATGGCTACACCTTC. The full variable domain, with the rest looked up from reference TRBV5-5 and TRBJ1-2, is DAGVTQSPTHLIKTRGQQVTLRCSPISGHKSVSWYQQVLGQGPQFIFQYYEKEERGRGNFPDRFSARQFPNYSSELNVNALLLGDSALYLCASSLVGTGTAYGYTFGSGTRLTVV.

This clone turned up a few times. The chain recombines TRBV7-4 with TRBJ2-7, with 8 bases lining up with TRBD2. Germline V CDR1 and CDR2: SGHVT, SQSDAQ. Trimming at V came to 1 base and at J to 2 bases, leaving 7 bases not matched to a gene. The CDR3 contains 16 residues. The CDR3 is CASSLGQLAATYEQYF. CDR3 DNA: TGTGCCAGCAGCTTAGGGCAACTAGCGGCGACCTACGAGCAGTACTTC.

The chain couples TRBV29-1 to TRBJ1-4; 8 nucleotides line up with TRBD1. The CDR3 loop spans 12 amino acids. Germline V lookup: CDR1 SQVTM, CDR2 ANQGSEA. V shed 4 bases and J 5 bases; nucleotides not matched to a gene: 0. The CDR3 region is CSVGDRNEKLFF. CDR3 in DNA: TGCAGCGTTGGGGACAGGAATGAAAAACTGTTTTTT.

The chain combines TRBV12-3 or TRBV12-4 with TRBJ1-1; D is uncertain. CDR3 length: 12 residues. Trimming shortened V by 7 bases and J by 1 base, and 7 bases separated the two germline ends. The chain's CDR3 is CASTPGNTEAFF. The CDR3 DNA is TGTGCCAGCACCCCCGGGAACACTGAAGCTTTCTTT.

The CDR3 nucleotides are TGTGCCAGCAGCACTCTAACAGGGGGGGAAAAACTGTTTTTT. Encoded protein: CASSTLTGGEKLFF. The V call is TRBV7-2, the J call TRBJ1-4; 8 bases fit TRBD1. CDR1 is SGHTA and CDR2 is FQGNSA in the germline V gene. The CDR3 runs 14 residues. The trim removed 5 bases at V and 8 bases at J, leaving 7 bases unmatched.

The chain combines TRBV6-2 or TRBV6-3 with TRBJ1-1; D ambiguous. Germline V gene lookup returns CDR1 MNHEY and CDR2 SVGEGT. The ends were cut back, 2 bases at V and 0 bases at J, with 13 bases in the middle. This CDR3 spans 16 amino acids. The CDR3 loop reads CASSYPRGRVNTEAFF. CDR3 nucleotide sequence: TGTGCCAGCAGTTACCCCAGAGGGAGGGTGAACACTGAAGCTTTCTTT.

This chain uses TRBV30 with TRBJ1-2, with D perhaps matching TRBD1 (6 bases). V shed 5 bases and J shed 0 bases, with 19 bases lying between them. CDR3 size: 16 residues. Germline values: CDR1 GTSNPN, CDR2 SVGIG (reference sequence). CDR3 amino acids: CAWSRPGAQTNYGYTF. The CDR3 region has the DNA TGTGCCTGGTCGAGGCCAGGGGCCCAAACTAACTATGGCTACACCTTC.

This chain links TRBV19 with TRBJ1-6; maybe TRBD1 (6 bases). V shed 5 bases and J shed 8 bases, with 19 bases lying between them. Germline V gene sequence: CDR1 LNHDA, CDR2 SQIVND (reference sequence). The CDR3 totals 16 residues. CDR3 coding DNA: TGTGCCAGTAGTCCATACCTCTCAGGGGCAGATTCACCCCTCCACTTT. Amino acids: CASSPYLSGADSPLHF.

This chain connects TRBV7-7 to TRBJ1-6; a weak D match, TRBD1 (5 bases). Germline assignment: CDR1 SSHAT and CDR2 FNYEAQ (reference sequence). CDR3 length equals 18 residues. Trimming took off 5 bases at V and 1 base at J, with 18 bases between the two ends. The CDR3 nucleotides read TGTGCCAGCAGCGCCGTCCGGGGGGGTCGTTCCTATAATTCACCCCTCCACTTT. It codes for CASSAVRGGRSYNSPLHF. The entire variable domain, with the rest obtained from reference TRBV7-7 and TRBJ1-6, is as follows: GAGVSQSPRYKVTKRGQDVTLRCDPISSHATLYWYQQALGQGPEFLTYFNYEAQPDKSGLPSDRFSAERPEGSISTLTIQRTEQRDSAMYRCASSAVRGGRSYNSPLHFGNGTRLTVT.

The chain couples TRBV24-1 to TRBJ2-3; 9 bases fit TRBD2. The ends lost 2 bases at V and 2 bases at J; junction bases unmatched: 10. Germline V gene sequence: CDR1 KGHDR, CDR2 SFDVKD. There are 18 residues in the CDR3. The CDR3, as DNA: TGTGCCACCAGTGATTCTACGAGAGCGGGGGGAATCACAGATACGCAGTATTTT. This translates into CATSDSTRAGGITDTQYF.

At least ten counts were recorded for this clone. The chain couples TRBV18 to TRBJ1-5; 7 bases align to TRBD1. Germline values: CDR1 KGHSH, CDR2 LQKENI. With V trimmed by 4 bases and J by 5 bases, 2 bases remained unmatched. The CDR3 loop spans 13 amino acids. CDR3 protein: CASSLGQDQPQHF. The DNA of the CDR3 is TGTGCCAGCTCACTTGGACAGGATCAGCCCCAGCATTTT.

The chain uses TRBV19 and TRBJ1-2; 7 nucleotides align to TRBD1. The ends lost 7 bases at V and 4 bases at J; junction bases unmatched: 6. The CDR3 consists of 13 residues. In germline, CDR1 is LNHDA, CDR2 SQIVND (reference sequence). The CDR3 region is CASKTGNGYGYTF. The CDR3 DNA follows: TGTGCCAGTAAGACAGGGAATGGCTATGGCTACACCTTC.

V is TRBV6-6 and J is TRBJ2-1, with TRBD2 matching 8 bases. The junction had 18 bases not matched to a gene; V was cut back by 5 bases and J by 6 bases. The CDR3 sequence is 18 residues long. Looked up from germline, CDR1 is MNHNY and CDR2 is SVGAGI (reference sequence). This CDR3 is CASSPYLPAGGSGNEQFF. CDR3 DNA: TGTGCCAGCAGTCCTTACCTACCGGCGGGGGGCTCGGGCAATGAGCAGTTCTTC.

V and J are TRBV29-1 and TRBJ2-7; a possible D gene is TRBD2 (5 bases). The CDR3 runs to 13 residues. Trimming shortened V by 5 bases and J by 5 bases, and 16 bases separated the two germline ends. Germline-derived CDR1 and CDR2 are SQVTM and ANQGSEA. DNA for the CDR3: TGCAGCGTTCAGGTACGGGGTCGTGACGAGCAGTACTTC. The encoded protein is CSVQVRGRDEQYF.

The V call is TRBV15, the J call TRBJ2-7; D not resolved. The CDR3 loop spans 14 amino acids. Looked up from germline, CDR1 is LNHNV and CDR2 is YYDKDF (reference sequence). With 0 bases removed from V and 5 bases from J, the gap between germline ends came to 11 bases. The CDR3 DNA sequence: TGTGCCACCAGCAGAGATCATCCCACAAACGAGCAGTACTTC. Amino acids: CATSRDHPTNEQYF.

The V gene is TRBV9, the J gene TRBJ1-1; D perhaps matches TRBD1 (6 bases). CDR3 length: 16 amino acids. The V and J ends lost 0 bases and 3 bases respectively, with 15 bases between them. The V gene's germline CDR1 is SGDLS and CDR2 YYNGEE. In nucleotides, the CDR3 is TGTGCCAGCAGCGTAGGAGGGGGGGCGGGGGACACTGAAGCTTTCTTT. This encodes CASSVGGGAGDTEAFF.

As to this clone: One junction end does not reproduce the germline sequence, and a read error may be involved. The rearrangement uses TRBV19 and TRBJ1-1; D ambiguous. Germline loops: CDR1 LNHDA, CDR2 SQIVND (reference sequence). This CDR3 has 11 amino acids. The CDR3 bases are TGTGCCAGTAGGGGCAATGAATTTAGGCTCTTT. Translating gives CASRGNEFRLF.

This chain joins TRBV19 and TRBJ2-7; TRBD2 is a possible D gene (5 bases). The CDR3 is 15 residues long. Germline CDR1 and CDR2: LNHDA and SQIVND (reference sequence). V was pared by 5 bases and J by 5 bases, with 19 bases between. This CDR3 is CASSLGPTRAHEQYF. Written as DNA, the CDR3 is TGTGCCAGTAGTCTTGGACCGACGCGGGCTCACGAGCAGTACTTC.

The J gene is TRBJ1-1, the V gene TRBV6-6, with 9 bases aligning to TRBD1. The trim removed 6 bases at V and 5 bases at J, leaving 7 bases unmatched. Germline loops: CDR1 MNHNY, CDR2 SVGAGI (reference sequence). CDR3 length: 14 amino acids. The CDR3 is CASSSGQGETEAFF. The DNA for the CDR3 is TGTGCCAGCAGCTCGGGACAGGGTGAAACTGAAGCTTTCTTT.

CDR3 coding DNA: TGTGCCAGCAGCTCCCAATTAGGCGGGATCTACGAGCAGTACTTC. Its protein product is CASSSQLGGIYEQYF. J is TRBJ2-7 and V is TRBV27, with D perhaps TRBD2 (6 bases). V was trimmed by 6 bases and J by 3 bases, leaving 18 bases between them. The CDR3 sequence is 15 residues long. In germline, CDR1 is MNHEY, CDR2 SMNVEV (reference sequence).